This TCR beta chain was recovered during a study of T cells after yellow fever vaccination. On the study more broadly: The fractions with low cell numbers were processed using SMART-Seq v4 Ultra Low Input. Study results and limitations: Clones that expanded after primary vaccination mostly reappeared after the booster (96% CD4, 80% to 90% CD8).

This CDR3 has 14 residues. Per germline, CDR1 SGHKS and CDR2 YYEKEE (reference sequence). With 1 base removed from V and 4 bases from J, the gap between germline ends came to 8 bases. Template-switching 5'RACE yielded the TCR cDNA; a universal primer site and UMIs were added in the process. TCRdb reprocessed the 5' RACE reads with MiXCR, giving one entry per CDR3 protein. The table has 510,000 or so distinct CDR3 sequences, under 25% seen once. In this sample, this clonotype turned up a few times. The antigen is unknown. The chain joins TRBV5-5 to TRBJ2-2; D gene ambiguous. The TCR comes from a man aged 25-40 years who received the YFV17D yellow fever vaccine. The sequenced sample was PBMCs, obtained 15 days after the yellow fever booster vaccination. CDR3 residues: CASSLSHSTGELFF. CDR3 nucleotide sequence: TGTGCCAGCAGCTTGTCGCACAGCACCGGGGAGCTGTTTTTT. The full variable domain, with the rest looked up from reference TRBV5-5 and TRBJ2-2, is DAGVTQSPTHLIKTRGQQVTLRCSPISGHKSVSWYQQVLGQGPQFIFQYYEKEERGRGNFPDRFSARQFPNYSSELNVNALLLGDSALYLCASSLSHSTGELFFGEGSRLTVL.